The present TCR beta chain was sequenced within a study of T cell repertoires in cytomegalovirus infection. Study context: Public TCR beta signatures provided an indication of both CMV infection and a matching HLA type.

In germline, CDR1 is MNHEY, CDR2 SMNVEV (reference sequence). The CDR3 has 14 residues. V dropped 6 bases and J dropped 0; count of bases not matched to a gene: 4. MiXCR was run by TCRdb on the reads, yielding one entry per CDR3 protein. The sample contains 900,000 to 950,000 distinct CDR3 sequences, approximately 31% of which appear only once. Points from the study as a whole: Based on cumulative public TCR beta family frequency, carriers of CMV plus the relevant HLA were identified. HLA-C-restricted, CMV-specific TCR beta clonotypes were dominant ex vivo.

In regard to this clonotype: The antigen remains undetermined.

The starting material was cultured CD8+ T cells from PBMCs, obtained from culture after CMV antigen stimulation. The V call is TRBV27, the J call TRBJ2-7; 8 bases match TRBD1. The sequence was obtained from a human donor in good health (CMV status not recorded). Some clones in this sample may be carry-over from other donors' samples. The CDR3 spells CASRRDRSSYEQYF. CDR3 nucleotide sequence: TGTGCCAGCAGGAGGGACAGGAGCTCCTACGAGCAGTACTTC.